This T cell receptor (beta chain) was identified during a study of beta chain features in type 1 diabetes listed by TCRdb under 2018. Study-wide context: Patients and healthy donors did not differ in mean age, gender distribution, total cell number or subset yield. Across all samples, fewer than 110,000,000 sorted cells were examined, and cell number per subset correlated strongly with RNA yield. The study compared TCRB repertoires of sorted circulating CD4+ T cell subsets between recently diagnosed type 1 diabetes patients and matched healthy donors. Regulatory and stem cell-like memory subsets were isolated from only 8 patients and about eight healthy donors, whereas naive and central memory subsets came from all 30 or so donors. Results the study describes overall, beyond this receptor: Because cDNA rather than genomic DNA was sequenced, highly expressing activated cells could have been over-represented, although no difference in activation and CD3 levels was found between groups. At VDJ recombination sites, patients with type 1 diabetes made fewer insertions and deleted more nucleotides, a pattern implying thymic rearrangement abnormalities. Naive, central memory and regulatory TCRB repertoires appeared to be more alike among patients than among healthy donors. A moderate but significant shortening of TCRB CDR3 length was observed in type 1 diabetes patients in all four CD4+ subsets. Shorter templates might be favored by PCR, yet because patient and control samples were amplified and corrected together, any such skew would affect both groups equally. Because the HLA sub-analyses included only small numbers of individuals, any influence of HLA type on TCRB rearrangement was left unresolved.

A single peripheral blood draw of about 116 mL on average was collected from each donor into heparinised tubes. Using a panel that included CD45RO, CCR7, CD25, CD127, CD95 and CD27, naive, central memory, regulatory and stem cell-like memory CD4+ T cells were sorted on a BD FACSAria II. A purity above 98% was achieved for all sorted populations. PBMCs were isolated right away by Lymphoprep density gradient centrifugation and were stained directly, without culture. So that batch effects would be minimized, each experiment stained and sorted samples in pairs, pairing one healthy donor with one patient. Notes on this clone: The antigen it recognizes is unknown. Base qualities are not at hand, and no much larger clone is one base apart.

All of the isolated RNA was reverse transcribed with the High Capacity cDNA Reverse Transcription Kit, so expressed TCRB transcripts were sequenced. Deep immunoSEQ sequencing was applied to naive, central memory and regulatory T cell samples, giving an average of around 3.4 million total reads per sample. Sorted cells were lysed in RLT buffer, and RNA was extracted using DNase-treated RNeasy Micro or Mini kits according to cell number. To prevent cross-contamination, every cell subset was processed on its own, while patient and healthy donor samples were processed together. TCRB sequences were amplified from cDNA with the immunoSEQ multiplex PCR, producing 87-bp fragments spanning the CDR3 region. Amplicons were sequenced on the Illumina HiSeq platform. The paper's data handling went like this. Synthetic template baselines were used to correct PCR bias computationally, reads within Hamming distance 2 were collapsed together, and singletons that could not be merged were discarded. Reads were aligned against IMGT so that V, D and J genes, CDR3 length and insertions or deletions at six rearrangement sites could be assigned. Within each subset, clonotype counts were normalized to the number of sorted cells before true diversity and Gini coefficients were calculated with the tcR R package. The overlap coefficient, calculated on TCRB nucleotide sequences, was used to measure repertoire sharing. Out-of-frame TCRB sequences from naive cells were analyzed as a proxy for the pre-selection repertoire. The table comes from immuneACCESS by way of TCRdb, which keeps in-frame sequences with V and J called. Part of the clones is missing from these tables; in studies checked, under half for an unresolved V gene and the rest for unknown reasons. Clone size and the V and J calls come from that table; the DNA yielded D and trimming. A total of hundreds of thousands of clones appear in this sample, 11% to 15% of them only once. The biggest ten clones account for 0.03% to 0.045% of the sample.

Measured from the cysteine to the phenylalanine, the CDR3 is 19 residues long. Only the CDR3 DNA stays, 57 bases, in frame from base 1. Looking up the germline V gene yields CDR1 SGHRS and CDR2 YFSETQ. Trimming removed 0 bases from V and 0 bases from J; the gene matches leave 12 bases unexplained. This TCR was sampled from a man between 18 and 35 years old with type 1 diabetes. The rearranged segments are TRBV5-1 and TRBJ2-3; 8 bases in between match TRBD2. The sequenced sample consisted of naive CD4+ T cells from blood. The cell subset or site label here, explained by the study, means: true naive CD4+ T cells. Here is the DNA: TGCGCCAGCAGCTTGGGCCGGACGGCGGGAGGAAGGAGCACAGATACGCAGTATTTT. Its amino acids are CASSLGRTAGGRSTDTQYF.